This TCR beta chain was obtained from a study of beta chain features in type 1 diabetes. The authors reverse transcribed all of the isolated RNA, so sequencing captured expressed TCRB transcripts. Assay used: immunoSEQ multiplex PCR; TCRdb lists only in-frame clones, some missing. The sample includes hundreds of thousands of clones, over 13% of them seen just once. In the case of this clone: Its antigen remains unknown.

Study findings and constraints: Moderate yet significant TCRB CDR3 shortening was seen in Type 1 diabetes patients in all four CD4+ subsets.

This sequence was found in a man aged 18 to 30 with type 1 diabetes. Sample: naive CD4+ T cells from blood.

CDR3 DNA: TGCGCCAGCAGCTTGGGGGCGCGAACGGGCACCGGGGAGCTGTTTTTT. Translated: CASSLGARTGTGELFF. The chain combines TRBV5-1 with TRBJ2-2; D call uncertain. CDR1 SGHRS and CDR2 YFSETQ come from the germline V gene. Deletions cut 0 bases from V and 4 bases from J, with 13 bases between. The CDR3 loop spans 16 amino acids.